A selection of T cell receptor beta chains follows, all from one sample in a study of blood T cell repertoires in COVID-19. Sequencing used immunoSEQ multiplex PCR; TCRdb keeps in-frame clones, though not all of them. Among about 96,000 clones listed, around 84% were seen once. The sequenced sample was peripheral blood. Source of these receptors: a woman between 55 and 75 years old with acute or convalescent COVID-19. Each CDR3 is given with its conserved first and last residue. Fields, in order: CDR3 length, J gene, V gene, clone size, CDR3 protein. Not every row has a clone size; where given, it reads once, few, many or a size class.

CDR3 length: 14
J gene: TRBJ1-5
V gene: TRBV4-1
clone size: .
CDR3 protein: CASSQGARGQPQHF

CDR3 length: 14
J gene: TRBJ1-1
V gene: TRBV4-1
clone size: medium-sized
CDR3 protein: CASSHWDFNTEAFF

CDR3 length: 15
J gene: TRBJ1-6
V gene: TRBV11-2
clone size: many
CDR3 protein: CASSSPRGFNSPLHF

CDR3 length: 14
J gene: TRBJ1-5
V gene: TRBV19
clone size: .
CDR3 protein: CASSETGGTQPQHF

CDR3 length: 13
J gene: TRBJ1-1
V gene: TRBV6-4
clone size: .
CDR3 protein: CASSEATGSEAFF

CDR3 length: 15
J gene: TRBJ1-2
V gene: TRBV6-1
clone size: .
CDR3 protein: CASSEGNRANYGYTF

CDR3 length: 11
J gene: TRBJ1-2
V gene: TRBV28
clone size: .
CDR3 protein: CAIHDRVGYTF

CDR3 length: 15
J gene: TRBJ2-2
V gene: TRBV3-1/TRBV3-2
clone size: .
CDR3 protein: CATYLRTPVTGELFF

CDR3 length: 13
J gene: TRBJ1-1
V gene: TRBV6-5
clone size: .
CDR3 protein: CASKGQGWTEAFF

CDR3 length: 17
J gene: TRBJ1-3
V gene: TRBV7-2
clone size: few
CDR3 protein: CASSLGQGARSGNTIYF

CDR3 length: 14
J gene: TRBJ2-5
V gene: TRBV5-1
clone size: .
CDR3 protein: CASSQGLDQETQYF

CDR3 length: 17
J gene: TRBJ1-2
V gene: TRBV19
clone size: .
CDR3 protein: CASSIDLWTQGLYGYTF

CDR3 length: 16
J gene: TRBJ1-5
V gene: TRBV30
clone size: .
CDR3 protein: CAWSPTLTGRSQPQHF

CDR3 length: 15
J gene: TRBJ1-1
V gene: TRBV5-4
clone size: .
CDR3 protein: CASSGGQGALAEAFF

CDR3 length: 14
J gene: TRBJ1-6
V gene: TRBV5-1
clone size: once
CDR3 protein: CASSLAGDNSPLHF

CDR3 length: 14
J gene: TRBJ1-6
V gene: TRBV30
clone size: .
CDR3 protein: CAWRTGFDHSPLHF

CDR3 length: 15
J gene: TRBJ1-5
V gene: TRBV4-1
clone size: .
CDR3 protein: CASSQDAQGSRPQHF

CDR3 length: 17
J gene: TRBJ2-3
V gene: TRBV4-3
clone size: .
CDR3 protein: CASSQAGGGVYADTQYF

CDR3 length: 13
J gene: TRBJ1-2
V gene: TRBV12-3/TRBV12-4
clone size: .
CDR3 protein: CASRDRGDYGYTF

CDR3 length: 14
J gene: TRBJ1-4
V gene: TRBV5-1
clone size: .
CDR3 protein: CASSLSTLEEKLFF

CDR3 length: 13
J gene: TRBJ2-7
V gene: TRBV6-1
clone size: .
CDR3 protein: CASSDRGSYEQYF

CDR3 length: 17
J gene: TRBJ1-5
V gene: TRBV4-1
clone size: .
CDR3 protein: CASSQPDSAYSNQPQHF

CDR3 length: 13
J gene: TRBJ2-7
V gene: TRBV3-1/TRBV3-2
clone size: once
CDR3 protein: CASSQGQSYEQYF

CDR3 length: 17
J gene: TRBJ1-6
V gene: TRBV7-9
clone size: once
CDR3 protein: CASSPGQGFSYNSPLHF

CDR3 length: 15
J gene: TRBJ2-3
V gene: TRBV30
clone size: .
CDR3 protein: CAWSKLAGSTDTQYF

CDR3 length: 15
J gene: TRBJ2-3
V gene: TRBV30
clone size: few
CDR3 protein: CAWRIAGKGADTQYF

CDR3 length: 13
J gene: TRBJ1-5
V gene: TRBV19
clone size: .
CDR3 protein: CASSISGNQPQHF

CDR3 length: 15
J gene: TRBJ1-2
V gene: TRBV10-3
clone size: .
CDR3 protein: CAISDTGTGNYGYTF

CDR3 length: 16
J gene: TRBJ1-3
V gene: TRBV5-6
clone size: .
CDR3 protein: CASSVTGLSSGNTIYF

CDR3 length: 17
J gene: TRBJ1-1
V gene: TRBV7-8
clone size: once
CDR3 protein: CASSLATGGRMNTEAFF

CDR3 length: 12
J gene: TRBJ1-1
V gene: TRBV11-2
clone size: .
CDR3 protein: CASRSMNTEAFF

CDR3 length: 15
J gene: TRBJ1-2
V gene: TRBV6-6
clone size: once
CDR3 protein: CASSYSETGLSGYTF

CDR3 length: 13
J gene: TRBJ2-6
V gene: TRBV29-1
clone size: .
CDR3 protein: CSVLTVGANVLTF

CDR3 length: 13
J gene: TRBJ2-2
V gene: TRBV7-8
clone size: once
CDR3 protein: CASSRQGTGELFF

CDR3 length: 14
J gene: TRBJ1-4
V gene: TRBV5-4
clone size: .
CDR3 protein: CASSIRDFNEKLFF

CDR3 length: 16
J gene: TRBJ1-2
V gene: TRBV6-1
clone size: .
CDR3 protein: CASSENRGLANYGYTF

CDR3 length: 12
J gene: TRBJ1-2
V gene: TRBV5-8
clone size: .
CDR3 protein: CASSFGGNGYTF

CDR3 length: 15
J gene: TRBJ2-7
V gene: TRBV4-1
clone size: once
CDR3 protein: CASSQSPAREDEQYF

CDR3 length: 14
J gene: TRBJ2-7
V gene: TRBV5-8
clone size: .
CDR3 protein: CASSLRQGRYEQYF

CDR3 length: 13
J gene: TRBJ2-5
V gene: TRBV30
clone size: .
CDR3 protein: CAGDRGPSETQYF

CDR3 length: 14
J gene: TRBJ2-5
V gene: TRBV6-2/TRBV6-3
clone size: .
CDR3 protein: CASSWTGLKETQYF

CDR3 length: 15
J gene: TRBJ2-5
V gene: TRBV7-9
clone size: few
CDR3 protein: CASSLATGGEKTQYF

CDR3 length: 13
J gene: TRBJ1-4
V gene: TRBV2
clone size: .
CDR3 protein: CASRQGLNEKLFF

CDR3 length: 13
J gene: TRBJ2-5
V gene: TRBV6-6
clone size: .
CDR3 protein: CASSYARQETQYF

CDR3 length: 16
J gene: TRBJ2-3
V gene: TRBV7-9
clone size: few
CDR3 protein: CASSLKTGSGTDTQYF

CDR3 length: 15
J gene: TRBJ2-1
V gene: TRBV3-1/TRBV3-2
clone size: .
CDR3 protein: CASSQGLGWDNEQFF

CDR3 length: 14
J gene: TRBJ1-6
V gene: TRBV11-2
clone size: .
CDR3 protein: CASSFRDRPAPLHF

CDR3 length: 14
J gene: TRBJ2-7
V gene: TRBV5-1
clone size: few
CDR3 protein: CASSPERGIYEQYF

CDR3 length: 15
J gene: TRBJ1-2
V gene: TRBV2
clone size: .
CDR3 protein: CASSEGTGGWYGYTF

CDR3 length: 15
J gene: TRBJ2-2
V gene: TRBV11-1
clone size: .
CDR3 protein: CASNMDLLNTGELFF

CDR3 length: 14
J gene: TRBJ2-5
V gene: TRBV3-1/TRBV3-2
clone size: .
CDR3 protein: CASSLSGGEETQYF

CDR3 length: 14
J gene: TRBJ2-5
V gene: TRBV18
clone size: .
CDR3 protein: CASSPGTPQETQYF

CDR3 length: 14
J gene: TRBJ2-7
V gene: TRBV19
clone size: .
CDR3 protein: CASSMGGLSYEQYF

CDR3 length: 13
J gene: TRBJ1-5
V gene: TRBV4-1
clone size: .
CDR3 protein: CASSRQINQPQHF

CDR3 length: 14
J gene: TRBJ2-3
V gene: TRBV7-9
clone size: many
CDR3 protein: CATGTSGNTDTQYF

CDR3 length: 15
J gene: TRBJ1-2
V gene: TRBV5-1
clone size: once
CDR3 protein: CASSSRQGAIYGYTF

CDR3 length: 13
J gene: TRBJ2-3
V gene: TRBV12-3/TRBV12-4
clone size: .
CDR3 protein: CASSPGGRDTQYF

CDR3 length: 17
J gene: TRBJ1-5
V gene: TRBV19
clone size: .
CDR3 protein: CASSRGQGANSNQPQHF

CDR3 length: 13
J gene: TRBJ2-5
V gene: TRBV3-1/TRBV3-2
clone size: few
CDR3 protein: CASSQPGGRTQYF